Listed below are T cell receptor beta chains from one sample, sequenced in a study of blood T cells in healthy people across ages. TCRdb re-called the 5' RACE reads with MiXCR, one entry per CDR3 protein. Here the sample spans some 550,000 distinct CDR3 sequences, about 45% being singletons. Sequencing input: blood. These receptors were obtained from an older man in good health. Both conserved end residues are part of each CDR3. D genes are given only for firm matches. The listing skips clone size in some rows; elsewhere it reads once, few, many or a size class.

clone_size j_call v_call d_call cdr3_nt cdr3_aa
few TRBJ1-5 TRBV7-6 - TGTGCCAGCAGCTTAGGAACGACTAGCAATCAGCCCCAGCATTTT CASSLGTTSNQPQHF
few TRBJ1-2 TRBV11-2 - TGTGCCAGCACCCCTCCTGCAGGCAACTATGGCTACACCTTC CASTPPAGNYGYTF
- TRBJ2-5 TRBV20-1 - TGCAGTGCCCAAACAGATCCACAAGAGACCCAGTACTTC CSAQTDPQETQYF
- TRBJ2-6 TRBV10-2 - TGCGCCAGCAGTCATGACAGCCACCCTGGGGCCAACGTCCTGACTTTC CASSHDSHPGANVLTF
- TRBJ1-1 TRBV20-1 - TGCAGTGCTAGATCGGGGGCAGGGAGGGCTGAAGCTTTCTTT CSARSGAGRAEAFF
- TRBJ2-4 TRBV9 TRBD2 TGTGCCAGCAGCGTAGATTCGGGACTAGCGGGCACTTTAGCCAAAAACATTCAGTACTTC CASSVDSGLAGTLAKNIQYF
- TRBJ2-7 TRBV11-1 - TGTGCCAGCAGCTTATTGACTGGGCTGGGCGAGCAGTACTTC CASSLLTGLGEQYF
- TRBJ1-5 TRBV20-1 TRBD1 TGCAGTGCTGGACAGGGCTCTGATCAGCCCCAGCATTTT CSAGQGSDQPQHF
few TRBJ1-1 TRBV27 - TGTGCCAGCAGTTTATCGGCGGCCCGGTCACTGAACACTGAAGCTTTCTTT CASSLSAARSLNTEAFF
few TRBJ2-7 TRBV27 TRBD2 TGTGCCAGCAGCCGACTAGCGGCCCTCTACGAGCAGTACTTC CASSRLAALYEQYF
many TRBJ2-7 TRBV6-6 - TGTGCCAGCACCTTACAGGGTCTAATCCACGAGCAGTACTTC CASTLQGLIHEQYF
- TRBJ2-1 TRBV7-2 - TGTGCCAGCAGCTTAGCGGGAGGCCGTAGTGAGCAGTTCTTC CASSLAGGRSEQFF
- TRBJ1-6 TRBV7-9 - TGTGCCAGCAGCCTCGGACTGAAGGATTCACCCCTCCACTTT CASSLGLKDSPLHF
- TRBJ1-2 TRBV3-1 - TGTGCCAGCAGCCCTCCTTGGAACTATGGCTACACCTTC CASSPPWNYGYTF
few TRBJ2-7 TRBV12-3/TRBV12-4 TRBD1 TGTGCCAGCAGTCCACAGGGGCTAGAAACCTACGAGCAGTACTTC CASSPQGLETYEQYF
- TRBJ2-7 TRBV28 TRBD1 TGTGCCACCAGACAGGGGGCCTACGAGCAGTACTTC CATRQGAYEQYF
- TRBJ2-1 TRBV5-1 TRBD2 TGCGCCAGCAGCTTTCCTAGCGGGTCCCTAAGGGAGCAGTTCTTC CASSFPSGSLREQFF
- TRBJ2-3 TRBV7-2 - TGTGCCAGCAGCTTAATTGTAGGGCGGGGACAGACCACAGATACGCAGTATTTT CASSLIVGRGQTTDTQYF
- TRBJ2-1 TRBV7-3 - TGTGCCAGCAGCTTAATGGGGTCGGGCCACCACAACGGGGGTGAGCAGTTCTTC CASSLMGSGHHNGGEQFF
few TRBJ2-5 TRBV28 - TGTGCCAGCTCGAACGGGGGGCAGGGGGAGACCCAGTACTTC CASSNGGQGETQYF
- TRBJ2-2 TRBV20-1 TRBD2 TGCAGTGCTAGTACACCGGCTAGCGGGAACACCGGGGAGCTGTTTTTT CSASTPASGNTGELFF
- TRBJ1-2 TRBV6-6 TRBD1 TGTGCCAGCAGTTACTCGGGGACAGAGGAACCTAACTATGGCTACACCTTC CASSYSGTEEPNYGYTF
- TRBJ2-7 TRBV12-3/TRBV12-4 TRBD1 TGTGCCAGCAGAATGGGACAGGGCTACAATGAGCAGTACTTC CASRMGQGYNEQYF
- TRBJ2-1 TRBV2 - TGTGCCAGCAAGGAGGGCTACTACAATGAGCAGTTCTTC CASKEGYYNEQFF
- TRBJ2-3 TRBV15 - TGTGCCACCAGCAGAGATCCTGCGAGCAGTGGTACGCAGTATTTT CATSRDPASSGTQYF
- TRBJ1-2 TRBV12-3/TRBV12-4 - TGTGCCAGCAGTTTTTCCTTGGTGGGGGGCTACACCTTC CASSFSLVGGYTF
- TRBJ1-1 TRBV5-1 - TGCGCCAGCAGACTCACAGCGAACACTGAAGCTTTCTTT CASRLTANTEAFF
- TRBJ1-5 TRBV3-1 - TGTGCCAGCAGCCCCTCCCCTCTCAATGATCAGCCCCAGCATTTT CASSPSPLNDQPQHF
few TRBJ2-7 TRBV7-9 TRBD1 TGTGCCAGCAGCTTAGCGAAGGGGGCGAGAAACGAGCAGTACTTC CASSLAKGARNEQYF
- TRBJ2-7 TRBV6-2/TRBV6-3 - TGTGCCAGTAGTACAGTAGCCTACGAGCAGTACTTC CASSTVAYEQYF
few TRBJ1-4 TRBV4-1 - TGCGCCAGCAGCCAAGGAAGTCAGGCTGGAGAAAAACTGTTTTTT CASSQGSQAGEKLFF
- TRBJ2-2 TRBV20-1 - TGCAGTGCTAGAGGAGGGGGGAAGAGGACCGGGGAGCTGTTTTTT CSARGGGKRTGELFF
- TRBJ2-1 TRBV20-1 TRBD2 TGCAGTGCTCCTACCGGGACTAGCGTGTACAATGAGCAGTTCTTC CSAPTGTSVYNEQFF
- TRBJ2-3 TRBV7-2 TRBD2 TGTGCCAGCAGCCCGACTAGCTGGAGTGCAGATACGCAGTATTTT CASSPTSWSADTQYF
once TRBJ2-5 TRBV20-1 - TGCAGTGCTAGAGGGTTTTCGGCAGAGACCCAGTACTTC CSARGFSAETQYF
- TRBJ1-1 TRBV5-1 - TGCGCCAGCAGGACGGTCAACACTGAAGCTTTCTTT CASRTVNTEAFF
- TRBJ2-3 TRBV5-1 - TGCGCCAGTTACCGGGACATGGGAGATACGCAGTATTTT CASYRDMGDTQYF
- TRBJ1-2 TRBV3-1 - TGTGCCAGCAGCCAAGATCTTGGGGGAAGTCGCTATGGCTACACCTTC CASSQDLGGSRYGYTF
- TRBJ2-7 TRBV28 - TGTGCCAGCAGTTTTACTCCTGGCAGGGTTGCCGACGAGCAGTACTTC CASSFTPGRVADEQYF
- TRBJ2-1 TRBV9 - TGTGCCAGCAGCGCGAGTCCCGCCCATGAGCAGTTCTTC CASSASPAHEQFF
- TRBJ2-3 TRBV15 - TGTGCCACCAGCAGAGGTGGAGGGGGCGGAGATACGCAGTATTTT CATSRGGGGGDTQYF
- TRBJ2-6 TRBV5-5 - TGTGCCAGCAGCTTTTGGGGGCTCGGGGCCAACGTCCTGACTTTC CASSFWGLGANVLTF
- TRBJ2-6 TRBV7-3 - TGTGCCAGCAGCTTAAAGGGACGGGAGAGCTCTGGGGCCAACGTCCTGACTTTC CASSLKGRESSGANVLTF
- TRBJ2-3 TRBV5-1 TRBD2 TGCGCCAGCAGCATGTGGACTAGCGGGGGGGCGACAGATACGCAGTATTTT CASSMWTSGGATDTQYF
- TRBJ1-2 TRBV29-1 - TGCAGCATTGAAGATCGGAGAGACTATGGCTACACCTTC CSIEDRRDYGYTF
- TRBJ2-1 TRBV15 TRBD1 TGTGCCACCAGCAGGGGCCGGGACAGGGCCTACAATGAGCAGTTCTTC CATSRGRDRAYNEQFF
- TRBJ1-2 TRBV5-1 TRBD1 TGCGCCAGCAGCTTTACAGGGGGTTTGGCGGATGACTATGGCTACACCTTC CASSFTGGLADDYGYTF
- TRBJ2-1 TRBV5-1 - TGCGCCAGCAGCTTGGGACAGGTGGGCAATGAGCAGTTCTTC CASSLGQVGNEQFF
- TRBJ2-1 TRBV20-1 - TGCAGTGCTAGAGTTGTGGGACATGAGCAGTTCTTC CSARVVGHEQFF
- TRBJ2-7 TRBV6-2/TRBV6-3 TRBD2 TGTGCCAGCAGGCCACTAGCGGCGGACTCCTACGAGCAGTACTTC CASRPLAADSYEQYF
few TRBJ2-7 TRBV10-1 TRBD1 TGCGCCAGCAGTGGCAGGGGGTACGGCTCCTACGAGCAGTACTTC CASSGRGYGSYEQYF